In this sample, the clone carrying this T cell receptor (beta chain) turned up many times. The target antigen is unknown. The unsorted libraries originated from 2 million PBMCs that had been stored at -80 C. This entry belongs to a study of neurological immune-mediated disorders. A 10-nucleotide random UMI tagged transcripts in template-switch 5'RACE cDNA synthesis. Over 200 million TCR-beta sequences from 15-18 subjects were obtained in each sequencing run. TCRdb passed the 5' RACE reads through MiXCR, listing each CDR3 protein once. The data contain 55,000 to 60,000 distinct CDR3 sequences, roughly 3.5% of them singletons. Trimming removed 6 bases from V and 1 base from J; junction bases left unmatched: 7. The CDR3 consists of 15 residues. CDR1 and CDR2 (germline): DFQATT, SNEGSKA (reference sequence). Study-wide results and limits: HTLV-1-associated myelopathy ranked highest for TCR clonal expansion and multiple sclerosis lowest, beneath healthy controls.

The gene calls are TRBV20-1 and TRBJ2-1, with TRBD2 matching over 9 bases. The clonotype was recovered from a woman aged 30 to 39 with multiple sclerosis. Sequenced sample: PBMCs. The CDR3 DNA sequence: TGCAGTGCCACAGAAAGCGGGAGGTCCTACAATGAGCAGTTCTTC. Its translation is CSATESGRSYNEQFF.